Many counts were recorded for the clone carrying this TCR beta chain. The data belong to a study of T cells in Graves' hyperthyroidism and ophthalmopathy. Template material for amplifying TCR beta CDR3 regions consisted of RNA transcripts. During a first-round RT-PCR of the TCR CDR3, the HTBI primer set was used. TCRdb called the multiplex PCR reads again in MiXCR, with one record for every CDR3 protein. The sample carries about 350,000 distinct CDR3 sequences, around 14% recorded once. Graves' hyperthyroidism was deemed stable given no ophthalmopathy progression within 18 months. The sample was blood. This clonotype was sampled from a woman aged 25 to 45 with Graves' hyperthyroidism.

CDR3 loop: CASSYRTRSEERGETQYF. In nucleotides, the CDR3 is TGTGCCAGCAGTTATAGGACTCGTTCCGAAGAGAGAGGGGAGACCCAGTACTTC. The rearrangement joins TRBV6-2 or TRBV6-3 to TRBJ2-5; the D gene is possibly TRBD2 (5 bases). The CDR3 covers 18 residues. Germline CDR1 and CDR2: MNHEY and SVGEGT. The V gene lost 3 bases and the J gene lost 5 bases, with 25 bases spanning the gap.